The 9 T cell receptor beta chains reported below all come from one sample, sequenced in a study of cytomegalovirus exposure and HLA in healthy donors (dated by TCRdb to about 2017). Library preparation used the immunoSEQ multiplex PCR assay. For the multiplex PCR, a mixture combining 60 forward primers for TCR Vbeta segments and 13 reverse primers for TCR Jbeta segments was used. The clones in this table, taken by TCRdb from immuneACCESS, are in-frame only. Not every clone is retained; where verified, under half of the shortfall comes from an unresolved V gene, and the cause of the rest is unknown. Present in this sample are 250,000 to 350,000 clones, roughly two thirds of which were seen just once. Of the sample, 2% to 2.5% falls within the top ten clones. The sequenced material came from PBMCs. These receptors were taken from a female donor in good health and CMV-seronegative.

The chain is built from TRBV5-1 and TRBJ2-5, with 12 nucleotides matching TRBD2. Germline V lookup: CDR1 SGHRS, CDR2 YFSETQ. After removal of 3 bases from V and 4 bases from J, the junction contained 4 bases not matched to a gene. This CDR3 is 15 amino acids long. The CDR3 DNA sequence: TGCGCCAGCAGCTCGCCGGGACTAGCGGGAGAGACCCAGTACTTC. Translating it yields CASSSPGLAGETQYF.

This sequence joins TRBV4-1 and TRBJ1-4, with D tentatively TRBD1 (6 bases). Germline loops: CDR1 MGHRA, CDR2 YSYEKL. The length of the CDR3 is 16 residues. The V end was cut by 0 bases, the J end by 7 bases, with 15 bases between. CDR3 region: CASSQESRGLGEKLFF. As DNA, the CDR3 is TGCGCCAGCAGCCAAGAGTCCAGGGGTTTAGGTGAAAAACTGTTTTTT.

The chain has TRBV7-3 and TRBJ2-7; D possibly corresponds to TRBD2 (6 bases). Germline assignment: CDR1 SGHTA and CDR2 FQGTGA. This CDR3 has 13 amino acids. The V end lost 2 bases, the J end lost 7 bases, and 12 bases lay between the germline ends. The CDR3 DNA follows: TGTGCCAGCAGCTTAGATAGGGGACTTGAGCAGTACTTC. Encoded protein: CASSLDRGLEQYF.

V and J are TRBV28 and TRBJ1-5; 9 bases are shared with TRBD1. CDR3 size: 16 residues. Germline assignment: CDR1 MDHEN and CDR2 SYDVKM. J gave up 3 bases and V 7 bases, and 10 bases lay outside the gene matches. CDR3 nucleotides: TGTGCCAGCACCCCCTGGGACAGGGCCAACAATCAGCCCCAGCATTTT. This translates into CASTPWDRANNQPQHF.

A word on this clone: One end of the junction does not line up with germline, which may come from a read error. In the same sample, other DNA sequences code for this CDR3. The V and J genes are TRBV7-2 and TRBJ2-5, with 11 bases that match TRBD2. In germline, CDR1 is SGHTA, CDR2 FQGNSA. CDR3 size: 13 residues. The CDR3 sequence: CASSLAGGETQYF. CDR3 coding DNA: TGTGCCAGCAGCCTAGCGGGGGGAGAGACCCAGTACTTC. Combining the CDR3 with reference TRBV7-2 and TRBJ2-5 gives the whole variable domain GAGVSQSPSNKVTEKGKDVELRCDPISGHTALYWYRQSLGQGLEFLIYFQGNSAPDKSGLPSDRFSAERTGGSVSTLTIQRTQQEDSAVYLCASSLAGGETQYFGPGTRLLVL.

The chain carries TRBV4-2 and TRBJ1-2; TRBD1 matches 7 bases. This CDR3 is built from 15 residues. V shed 0 bases and J 0 bases; nucleotides not matched to a gene: 1. Germline CDR1 is LGHNA and CDR2 is YNFKEQ. Here the CDR3 DNA reads TGTGCCAGCAGCCAAGAACAGGGGACTAACTATGGCTACACCTTC. This gives the protein CASSQEQGTNYGYTF.

The chain couples TRBV7-3 to TRBJ2-3; TRBD1 agrees at 9 bases. The J segment lost 6 bases and the V segment lost 5 bases, leaving 9 bases of the junction unmatched. Looked up from germline, CDR1 is SGHTA and CDR2 is FQGTGA. The length of the CDR3 is 15 residues. The CDR3 DNA sequence: TGTGCCAGCAGCATGGGACAGGGTGGAATGGATACGCAGTATTTT. As protein: CASSMGQGGMDTQYF.

V usage is TRBV5-8 and J usage is TRBJ1-5; unclear D gene. Deletions cut 1 base from V and 1 base from J, with 12 bases between. CDR1 SGHTS and CDR2 YDEGEE come from the germline V gene. This CDR3 has 16 residues. The CDR3 region is CASSLYAGTSNQPQHF. The CDR3, as DNA: TGTGCCAGCAGCTTGTACGCAGGTACGAGCAATCAGCCCCAGCATTTT.

The chain has TRBV5-1 and TRBJ2-2; D remains ambiguous. Trimming took 0 bases from V and 6 from J, leaving 15 bases between them. This CDR3 region has 16 residues. Germline V gives CDR1 SGHRS, CDR2 YFSETQ. CDR3 sequence reads: CASSLAGAAGAGELFF. In nucleotides, the CDR3 is TGCGCCAGCAGCTTGGCGGGTGCCGCCGGTGCCGGGGAGCTGTTTTTT.